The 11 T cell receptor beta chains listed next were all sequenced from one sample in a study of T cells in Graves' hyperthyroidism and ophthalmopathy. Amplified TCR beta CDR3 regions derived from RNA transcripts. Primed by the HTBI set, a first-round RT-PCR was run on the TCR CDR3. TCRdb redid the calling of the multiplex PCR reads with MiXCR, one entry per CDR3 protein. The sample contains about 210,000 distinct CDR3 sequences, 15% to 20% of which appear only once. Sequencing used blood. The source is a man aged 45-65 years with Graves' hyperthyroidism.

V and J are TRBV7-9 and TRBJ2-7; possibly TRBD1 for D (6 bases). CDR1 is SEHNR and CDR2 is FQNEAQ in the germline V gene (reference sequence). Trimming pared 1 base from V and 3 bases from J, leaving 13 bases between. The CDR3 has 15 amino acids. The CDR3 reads CASSLGVQGIYEQYF. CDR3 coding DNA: TGTGCCAGCAGCTTAGGTGTACAGGGTATCTACGAGCAGTACTTC.

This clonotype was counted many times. The CDR3 nucleotides read TGTGCCAGCAGTACCTTCGGATCTTTCGGCTACACCTTC. This sequence encodes CASSTFGSFGYTF. The chain employs TRBV6-2 or TRBV6-3 and TRBJ1-2; D is ambiguous. CDR1 and CDR2 (germline): MNHEY, SVGEGT. V lost 5 bases, J lost 8 bases, and 15 bases lay in between. The CDR3 consists of 13 residues.

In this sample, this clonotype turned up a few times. CDR3 DNA: TGTGCCAGCAGTTCCCGGGCCACACGGAGGAGTTCACCCCTCCACTTT. Amino acids: CASSSRATRRSSPLHF. The chain links TRBV28 to TRBJ1-6, with no clear D. The CDR3 has 16 residues. CDR1 MDHEN and CDR2 SYDVKM come from the germline V gene. The germline V and J ends were trimmed by 4 bases and 9 bases, with 19 bases remaining between them.

CDR3 nucleotide sequence: TGTGCCAGTAGTTCCCTCATGGCGGGAGGGGAGCAGTTCTTC. Its protein product is CASSSLMAGGEQFF. The chain is built from TRBV19 and TRBJ2-1; TRBD2 agrees at 9 bases. The CDR3 contains 14 residues. V dropped 5 bases and J dropped 10; count of bases not matched to a gene: 9. Looked up from germline, CDR1 is LNHDA and CDR2 is SQIVND (reference sequence).

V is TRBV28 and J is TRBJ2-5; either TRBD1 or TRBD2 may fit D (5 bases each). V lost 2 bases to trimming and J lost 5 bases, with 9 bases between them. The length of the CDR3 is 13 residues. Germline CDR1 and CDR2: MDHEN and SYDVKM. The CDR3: CASSLGGYETQYF. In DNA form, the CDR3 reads TGTGCCAGCAGTTTAGGGGGTTACGAGACCCAGTACTTC.

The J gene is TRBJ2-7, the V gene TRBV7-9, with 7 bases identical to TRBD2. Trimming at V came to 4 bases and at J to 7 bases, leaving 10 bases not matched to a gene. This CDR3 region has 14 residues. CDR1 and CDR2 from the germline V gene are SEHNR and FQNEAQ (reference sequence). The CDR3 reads CASSSGGPPREQYF. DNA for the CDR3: TGTGCCAGCAGCTCGGGAGGCCCGCCTAGGGAGCAGTACTTC.

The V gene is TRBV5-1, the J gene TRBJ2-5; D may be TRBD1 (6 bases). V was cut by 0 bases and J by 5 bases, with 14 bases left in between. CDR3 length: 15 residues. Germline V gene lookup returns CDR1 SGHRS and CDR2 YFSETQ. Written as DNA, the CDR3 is TGCGCCAGCAGCTTGGGGGTGACAGGTGACGAGACCCAGTACTTC. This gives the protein CASSLGVTGDETQYF.

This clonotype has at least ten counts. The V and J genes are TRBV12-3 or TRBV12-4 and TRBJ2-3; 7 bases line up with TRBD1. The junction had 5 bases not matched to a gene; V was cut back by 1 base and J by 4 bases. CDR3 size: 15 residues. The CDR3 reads CASSLGQGESDTQYF. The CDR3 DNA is TGTGCCAGCAGTTTAGGGCAGGGGGAATCAGATACGCAGTATTTT.

The CDR3 sequence: CASSSDAGRPYEQYF. The CDR3 region has the DNA TGTGCCAGCAGCTCGGATGCAGGGCGCCCCTACGAGCAGTACTTC. The chain recombines TRBV7-9 with TRBJ2-7, with D possibly matching TRBD1 (5 bases). Germline CDR1 and CDR2: SEHNR and FQNEAQ (reference sequence). The V gene lost 4 bases and the J gene lost 2 bases, with 15 bases spanning the gap. This CDR3 is 15 amino acids long.

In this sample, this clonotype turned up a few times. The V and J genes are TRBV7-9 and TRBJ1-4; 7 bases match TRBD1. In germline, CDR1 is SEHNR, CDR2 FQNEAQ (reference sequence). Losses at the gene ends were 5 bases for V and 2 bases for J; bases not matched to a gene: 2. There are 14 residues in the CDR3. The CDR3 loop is CASSPDRTNEKLFF. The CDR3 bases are TGTGCCAGCAGCCCGGACAGGACTAATGAAAAACTGTTTTTT.

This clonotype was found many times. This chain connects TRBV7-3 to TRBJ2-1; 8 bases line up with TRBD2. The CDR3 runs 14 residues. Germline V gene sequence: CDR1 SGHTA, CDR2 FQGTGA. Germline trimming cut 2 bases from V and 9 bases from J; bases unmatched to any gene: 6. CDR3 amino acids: CASSLGLAGSEQFF. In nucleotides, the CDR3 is TGTGCCAGCAGCTTAGGGTTAGCGGGGTCTGAGCAGTTCTTC.